This TCR beta chain was documented in a study of naive and memory T cell subsets. Two oligonucleotides, mixed equimolar, formed the beta constant-region primer covering TRBC1 and TRBC2. The ligated cDNA underwent four PCR rounds using SP2 and nested alpha and beta constant-region primers. TCRdb called the UMI-ligation and nested PCR reads again in MiXCR, with one record for every CDR3 protein. In the table there are over 100,000 distinct CDR3 sequences, 36% of which are singletons. The sample consisted of central memory CD4+ T cells from blood. The clonotype originates from a human donor in good health.

The CDR3 is CASSPQGPYGYTF. The CDR3 nucleotides are TGTGCCAGCAGCCCACAGGGGCCCTATGGCTACACCTTC. The J gene is TRBJ1-2, the V gene TRBV11-1; the match to TRBD1 covers 7 bases. The CDR3 consists of 13 residues. V shed 5 bases and J 4 bases; nucleotides not matched to a gene: 4. Germline CDR1 is SGHAT and CDR2 is FQDESV (reference sequence). Full variable domain (outside the CDR3, taken from reference TRBV11-1 and TRBJ1-2): EAEVAQSPRYKITEKSQAVAFWCDPISGHATLYWYRQILGQGPELLVQFQDESVVDDSQLPKDRFSAERLKGVDSTLKIQPAELGDSAMYLCASSPQGPYGYTFGSGTRLTVV.